This T cell receptor (beta chain) emerged from a study of blood T cell repertoires in COVID-19. Turning to the study itself: Italy, Spain and the United States were the sources of the convalescent and acute COVID-19 samples. The cDNA or gDNA used as material had been derived from T cells, B-cell-depleted T cells, or PBMCs.

Study processing details: Using reference gene primer amplification, nucleated cell counts were estimated. Repertoires were generated with immunoSEQ multiplex PCR, while TCRdb's copy carries only in-frame clones and drops some. Clone size and the V and J calls come from that table; the DNA yielded D and trimming. The sample has roughly 140,000 clones, 75% to 85% seen once. Trimming took off 2 bases at V and 10 bases at J, with 9 bases between the two ends. From germline, CDR1 is MDHEN and CDR2 SYDVKM. The CDR3 length is 12 residues. This sequence originates from a woman over 75 with acute or convalescent COVID-19. The sample was peripheral blood. The chain links TRBV28 to TRBJ2-1, with a possible D match to TRBD1 (6 bases). In nucleotides, the CDR3 is TGTGCCAGCAGTTTAGCAGGGGAGGAGCAGTTCTTC. This sequence encodes CASSLAGEEQFF.